Sequencing of this T cell receptor (beta chain) was carried out in a study of tumor and adjacent non-tumor tissue in lung cancer. In the study overall: Patients were aged about 31 to 85, nine to eleven men and about five women, stage I to III.

As regards this clonotype: One end of the junction does not line up with germline, which may come from a read error.

Three rounds of nested PCR, following a modified ARM-PCR protocol, produced the TCRbeta library. TCRdb recomputed calls from the multiplex PCR reads with MiXCR, one row per CDR3 protein. The top ten clones hold around half of a sample with roughly 75,000 distinct CDR3 sequences, roughly 80% of them seen once. The template was RNA from unsorted bulk tissue. The normal lung tissue was taken more than 3 cm from the tumor edge. The source is a man in his sixties with non-small cell lung cancer. Sequenced sample: distant non-tumor lung tissue.

The CDR3, as DNA: TGCATTGCTAGAGATTTCGACAGGTCCTCTTACAAGCAGTACTTC. This encodes CIARDFDRSSYKQYF. J is TRBJ2-7 and V is TRBV20-1; D is perhaps TRBD1 (6 bases). CDR3 length: 15 amino acids. Per the germline V gene, CDR1 is DFQATT and CDR2 is SNEGSKA (reference sequence).